This T cell receptor beta chain was identified during a study of blood T cells in healthy people across ages. Alongside a J-beta primer mix, a sample-barcoded 5' primer served in a second PCR lasting roughly 6 to 11 cycles. TCRdb re-called the 5' RACE reads with MiXCR, one entry per CDR3 protein. The sample consists of about 930,000 distinct CDR3 sequences, approximately 32% of them appearing once. V lost 0 bases and J lost 1, with 6 bases in between. This CDR3 contains 15 residues. From germline, CDR1 is SGHVS and CDR2 FQNEAQ. This clonotype was seen only a few times. These data were also reused for a study on T cells of mothers and their children.

The sample taken for sequencing was blood. This TCR was sampled from a woman aged 40 to 49 in good health. The chain uses TRBV7-8 and TRBJ1-4, with unresolved D. This chain's CDR3 is CASSLAAETNEKLFF. In nucleotides, the CDR3 is TGTGCCAGCAGCTTAGCAGCGGAAACTAATGAAAAACTGTTTTTT.